These 4 T cell receptor beta chains came from one sample sequenced in a study of blood T cell repertoires in COVID-19. Assay: immunoSEQ multiplex PCR; the TCRdb copy retains only in-frame clones and omits some. Of over 150,000 clones in the sample, roughly 93% were seen once. Sequenced input: peripheral blood. The receptors here all came from a man aged 18 to 29 with COVID-19, enrolled during active disease.

The chain recombines TRBV28 with TRBJ2-4; 8 bases map to TRBD1. Germline trimming cut 3 bases from V and 0 bases from J; bases unmatched to any gene: 7. The CDR3 loop spans 17 amino acids. CDR1 MDHEN and CDR2 SYDVKM come from the germline V gene. Written as DNA, the CDR3 is TGTGCCAGCAGTTTGGGGACAGGCGAACTAGCCAAAAACATTCAGTACTTC. Residues: CASSLGTGELAKNIQYF.

V gene TRBV19 combines with J gene TRBJ1-5, with D perhaps matching TRBD1 (5 bases). Germline-derived CDR1 and CDR2 are LNHDA and SQIVND (reference sequence). This CDR3 is 15 amino acids long. Trimming left V 3 bases short and J 3 bases short, with 12 bases between. The CDR3 loop is CASSIFDSYNQPQHF. The CDR3 DNA reads as TGTGCCAGTAGTATCTTCGACAGCTACAATCAGCCCCAGCATTTT.

This sequence joins TRBV24-1 and TRBJ1-1; no reliable D call. The ends were cut back, 4 bases at V and 2 bases at J, with 7 bases in the middle. Germline assignment: CDR1 KGHDR and CDR2 SFDVKD. This CDR3 has 13 amino acids. CDR3 region: CATSEPGNTEAFF. The CDR3 DNA reads as TGTGCCACCAGTGAGCCGGGTAACACTGAAGCTTTCTTT.

V is TRBV5-1 and J is TRBJ2-7; a possible D gene is TRBD1 (6 bases). The germline V gene encodes CDR1 SGHRS and CDR2 YFSETQ. The V gene lost 4 bases and the J gene lost 3 bases, with 14 bases spanning the gap. The CDR3 length is 14 residues. The CDR3: CASSGSRGLYEQYF. Written as DNA, the CDR3 is TGCGCCAGCAGCGGATCCAGGGGCCTCTACGAGCAGTACTTC.